These 8 T cell receptor beta chains were all obtained from the same sample, sequenced in a study of a mutant IDH1 vaccine in newly diagnosed glioma. Produced via immunoSEQ multiplex PCR; TCRdb's table is partial and in-frame only. This sample has 20,000 to 25,000 clones, with about four fifths found just once. The antigens for these receptors are not known. Sample time point: week 23, last vaccination. Each dose of the vaccine consisted of 300 ug of mutant IDH1 20-mer peptide, with topical imiquimod. Sequences were derived from PBMCs, sampled from a glioma patient whose treatment included an IDH1 peptide vaccine. Receptor source: a man aged 25-45 years with glioma.

The V and J genes are TRBV14 and TRBJ1-1; D perhaps matches TRBD1 (5 bases). V lost 3 bases and J lost 4, with 12 bases in between. Germline CDR1 reads SGHDN; CDR2 reads FVKESK. The CDR3 covers 14 residues. CDR3 amino acids: CASSHRARGTEAFF. CDR3 DNA: TGTGCCAGCAGCCACAGGGCCCGAGGCACTGAAGCTTTCTTT.

The CDR3 DNA follows: TGTGCCAGCAGCTGGACAGGGGTGACTGAAGCTTTCTTT. Its translation: CASSWTGVTEAFF. This chain joins TRBV5-5 and TRBJ1-1; 9 positions match TRBD1. Germline assignment: CDR1 SGHKS and CDR2 YYEKEE (reference sequence). V shed 3 bases, J shed 5 bases, and the junction held 2 bases outside the gene matches. The CDR3 length is 13 residues.

The rearrangement uses TRBV7-2 and TRBJ1-5, with D possibly TRBD1 on 6 matching bases. CDR1 SGHTA and CDR2 FQGNSA come from the germline V gene. The V end lost 1 base, the J end lost 3 bases, and 16 bases lay between the germline ends. CDR3 size: 17 residues. This CDR3 is CASSLGFRGMVNQPQHF. The CDR3 DNA reads as TGTGCCAGCAGCTTAGGGTTTAGGGGGATGGTCAATCAGCCCCAGCATTTT.

The rearrangement links TRBV4-1 to TRBJ2-2, with D uncertain. The germline V and J ends were trimmed by 2 bases and 7 bases, with 11 bases remaining between them. Germline loops: CDR1 MGHRA, CDR2 YSYEKL. The CDR3 totals 14 residues. The CDR3, as DNA: TGCGCCAGCAGCCAACCCTTCTCTGACGGGGAGCTGTTTTTT. It specifies CASSQPFSDGELFF.

This chain joins TRBV18 and TRBJ1-3; D is unresolved. Deletions cut 4 bases from V and 0 bases from J, with 13 bases between. The CDR3 totals 16 residues. CDR1 is KGHSH, CDR2 LQKENI, per germline. DNA of the CDR3: TGTGCCAGCTCACGGGAACAGCCAAACTCTGGAAACACCATATATTTT. This gives the protein CASSREQPNSGNTIYF. The whole variable domain, remainder taken from reference TRBV18 and TRBJ1-3, is NAGVMQNPRHLVRRRGQEARLRCSPMKGHSHVYWYRQLPEEGLKFMVYLQKENIIDESGMPKERFSAEFPKEGPSILRIQQVVRGDSAAYFCASSREQPNSGNTIYFGEGSWLTVV.

J is TRBJ2-2 and V is TRBV6-4; TRBD1 matches 7 bases. The CDR3 has 16 residues. CDR1 and CDR2 (germline): MRHNA, SNTAGT. With 4 bases clipped from V and 2 bases from J, the junction kept 7 bases outside the gene matches. The CDR3 sequence is CASSVQPGGNTGELFF. CDR3 DNA: TGTGCCAGCAGTGTCCAACCAGGGGGAAACACCGGGGAGCTGTTTTTT.

V usage is TRBV6-1 and J usage is TRBJ1-1; D gene ambiguous. The V gene lost 5 bases and the J gene lost 5 bases, with 9 bases spanning the gap. The CDR3 sequence is 12 residues long. The germline gives CDR1 MNHNS, CDR2 SASEGT. The CDR3 sequence: CASSKTGTEAFF. The CDR3 DNA reads as TGTGCCAGCAGTAAAACGGGAACTGAAGCTTTCTTT.

The chain recombines TRBV12-5 with TRBJ2-5; 10 bases map to TRBD2. This CDR3 has 15 residues. The trim removed 5 bases at V and 6 bases at J, leaving 9 bases unmatched. Germline lookup yields CDR1 LGHNT and CDR2 FRNRAP. As DNA, the CDR3 is TGTGCTAGTGGTCCCCCTAGCGGGAGTGCCAAGACCCAGTACTTC. This translates into CASGPPSGSAKTQYF.